The present T cell receptor (beta chain) was sequenced within a study of blood T cell repertoires in COVID-19. About the research overall: Both acute and convalescent COVID-19 samples were obtained from the United States, Italy and Spain.

This clone was detected only a few times. Clones were sequenced by immunoSEQ multiplex PCR, and TCRdb holds only the in-frame ones, with some missing. The sample records 72,000 or so clones, 81% being singletons. The CDR3 runs to 15 residues. Trimming stripped 5 bases from V and 8 bases from J, with 18 bases between. Germline CDR1 and CDR2: PRHDT and FYEKMQ (reference sequence). The chain uses TRBV13 and TRBJ1-4; no clear D gene. The material sequenced was peripheral blood. The clonotype comes from a human donor in a cohort sampled during active COVID-19. This CDR3 is CASSQSREIGEKLFF. The DNA for the CDR3 is TGTGCCAGCAGCCAGTCGCGGGAAATTGGAGAAAAACTGTTTTTT.